This T cell receptor (beta chain) is drawn from a study of radiation and T cells in renal cell carcinoma. Indicated time point: blood 4 weeks post-SBRT, at nephrectomy. Treatment noted: 15 Gy SBRT to primary tumor, nephrectomy 4 weeks later. Nephrectomy followed 15 Gy stereotactic body radiation by 4 weeks. The patient's renal cell carcinoma had clear cell pathology. V dropped 1 base and J dropped 4; count of bases not matched to a gene: 10. The CDR3 spans 17 residues. Germline CDR1 and CDR2: SGDLS and YYNGEE. Assay used: immunoSEQ multiplex PCR; TCRdb lists only in-frame clones, some missing. The repertoire holds just under 150,000 clones, with less than 90% as singletons. Regarding the study as a whole: Baseline intratumoral clonotype presence is unknown without pretreatment biopsies.

Comments on this clone: Its antigen is undetermined.

This TCR derives from a woman aged 45-59 years with renal cell carcinoma. The starting material was blood, obtained from a patient whose treatment included radiotherapy and nephrectomy. The chain couples TRBV9 to TRBJ2-3; 9 positions match TRBD2. The chain's CDR3 is CASSVFPSGIGPDTQYF. CDR3 nucleotides: TGTGCCAGCAGCGTATTCCCTAGCGGGATTGGTCCAGATACGCAGTATTTT. Full variable domain (remainder filled in from reference TRBV9 and TRBJ2-3): DSGVTQTPKHLITATGQRVTLRCSPRSGDLSVYWYQQSLDQGLQFLIQYYNGEERAKGNILERFSAQQFPDLHSELNLSSLELGDSALYFCASSVFPSGIGPDTQYFGPGTRLTVL.